These 4 T cell receptor beta chains originate from one sample sequenced in a study of blood T cell repertoires in COVID-19. Assay used: immunoSEQ multiplex PCR; TCRdb lists only in-frame clones, some missing. The repertoire includes 120,000 or so clones, around 88% of them detected once, and under 6% sits in the top ten. The sequencing input was peripheral blood. The receptors derive from a man older than 75 with active or convalescent COVID-19.

The chain joins TRBV11-2 to TRBJ1-2, with a possible D match to TRBD1 (5 bases). The CDR3 has 14 amino acids. The V end was cut by 1 base, the J end by 8 bases, with 14 bases between. CDR1 is SGHAT and CDR2 is FQNNGV in the germline V gene. The CDR3 sequence: CASSLGGGESGYTF. CDR3 sequence (DNA): TGTGCCAGCAGCTTAGGGGGAGGGGAGTCCGGCTACACCTTC.

In this sample, this clone turned up once. The chain combines TRBV12-1 with TRBJ2-3; the tabulated D call, TRBD2, remains unverified against the DNA. TRBV12-1 is a pseudogene locus. The CDR3 is made up of 20 amino acids. The CDR3 sequence is CASSNDPGTSGDLSTDTQYF. DNA for the CDR3: TGTGCCAGCAGCAATGACCCCGGGACTAGCGGGGACCTAAGCACAGATACGCAGTATTTT.

CDR3: CASSLAGWTVYGYTF. Written as DNA, the CDR3 is TGTGCCAGCAGCTTAGCCGGTTGGACAGTTTATGGCTACACCTTC. The genes are TRBV11-2 and TRBJ1-2; D is perhaps TRBD1 (6 bases). From germline, CDR1 is SGHAT and CDR2 FQNNGV. The V end was cut by 1 base, the J end by 5 bases, with 14 bases between. The length of the CDR3 is 15 residues.

The CDR3 DNA reads as TGTGCCAGCCCCCGACAGGTACACGTCGGCTCCTACAATGAGCAGTTCTTC. As protein: CASPRQVHVGSYNEQFF. The rearrangement links TRBV25-1 to TRBJ2-1, with D maybe TRBD1 (6 bases). The CDR3 is 17 residues long. The germline V gene encodes CDR1 MGHDK and CDR2 SYGVNS. Trimming removed 8 bases from V and 0 bases from J, with 20 bases in between.